The 25 T cell receptor beta chains in this list originate from one sample, sequenced in a study of T cells in Graves' hyperthyroidism and ophthalmopathy. The investigators amplified TCR beta CDR3 regions from RNA transcripts. The HTBI primer set was used in a first-round RT-PCR of the TCR CDR3. Using its own MiXCR run on the multiplex PCR reads, TCRdb lists one record per CDR3 protein. The table lists 400,000 or so distinct CDR3 sequences, roughly 15% of them singletons. The sample was blood. These receptors originate from a woman aged 55-70 years with Graves' ophthalmopathy.

This sequence joins TRBV18 and TRBJ2-7; 10 bases match TRBD2. This CDR3 contains 15 residues. The germline gives CDR1 KGHSH, CDR2 LQKENI. V shed 6 bases, J shed 8 bases, and the junction held 13 bases outside the gene matches. CDR3 sequence: CASSTAGGLGYQQYF. The CDR3 region has the DNA TGTGCCAGCTCGACAGCGGGAGGGCTAGGTTACCAGCAGTACTTC.

J is TRBJ2-7 and V is TRBV30, with 15 nucleotides matching TRBD2. The CDR3 is made up of 13 amino acids. With 5 bases clipped from V and 6 bases from J, the junction kept 2 bases outside the gene matches. The germline gives CDR1 GTSNPN, CDR2 SVGIG (reference sequence). In nucleotides, the CDR3 is TGTGCCTGGTCGGGACTAGCGGGAGGCGAGCAGTACTTC. Translated, it gives CAWSGLAGGEQYF.

This clonotype was seen at least ten times. The chain uses TRBV30 and TRBJ2-1, with a weak D call TRBD1 (6 bases). The V end lost 0 bases, the J end lost 7 bases, and 19 bases lay between the germline ends. Germline loops: CDR1 GTSNPN, CDR2 SVGIG (reference sequence). There are 16 residues in the CDR3. The CDR3 here is CAWSVLRDTRGNEQFF. The DNA for the CDR3 is TGTGCCTGGAGTGTACTAAGGGACACAAGAGGGAATGAGCAGTTCTTC. Variable domain in full (rest from reference TRBV30 and TRBJ2-1): SQTIHQWPATLVQPVGSPLSLECTVEGTSNPNLYWYRQAAGRGLQLLFYSVGIGQISSEVPQNLSASRPQDRQFILSSKKLLLSDSGFYLCAWSVLRDTRGNEQFFGPGTRLTVL.

In its sample, this clonotype was seen many times. The chain is built from TRBV3-1 and TRBJ1-4; 9 bases map to TRBD1. V was clipped by 5 bases and J by 5 bases; unmatched bases: 6. There are 15 residues in the CDR3. The germline V gene encodes CDR1 LGHDT and CDR2 YNNKEL (reference sequence). In DNA, the CDR3 is TGTGCCAGCAGCTGGGGACAGGGCTACAATGAAAAACTGTTTTTT. Amino acids: CASSWGQGYNEKLFF.

The chain has TRBV5-4 and TRBJ2-7; 7 bases are shared with TRBD1. Germline V gene data show CDR1 as SGHNT and CDR2 as YYREEE (reference sequence). The trim removed 3 bases at V and 0 bases at J, leaving 6 bases unmatched. CDR3 length: 15 residues. CDR3 in amino acids: CASSYQDRSSYEQYF. The CDR3 bases are TGTGCCAGCAGCTACCAGGACAGGAGCTCCTACGAGCAGTACTTC.

This clonotype was detected only a few times. V is TRBV19 and J is TRBJ1-2; unclear D gene. Per germline, CDR1 LNHDA and CDR2 SQIVND (reference sequence). The length of the CDR3 is 13 residues. V dropped 7 bases and J dropped 6 bases, with 15 bases sitting between them. CDR3 in amino acids: CASKGSLPDGYTF. DNA for the CDR3: TGTGCCAGTAAGGGCAGTTTACCAGATGGCTACACCTTC.

V is TRBV29-1 and J is TRBJ2-7; 8 bases align to TRBD1. Trimming took 4 bases from V and 0 from J; bases not matched to a gene: 2. The CDR3 extends over 13 amino acids. The germline CDR1 and CDR2 sequences are SQVTM and ANQGSEA. Here the CDR3 reads CSVGQGTSYEQYF. The DNA for the CDR3 is TGCAGCGTTGGACAGGGGACCTCCTACGAGCAGTACTTC.

Of note for this clonotype: A much larger clone lies a single base off, so this may be a read error. The CDR3 sequence: CASSVTEASGSSDYEQFF. The DNA for the CDR3 is TGTGCCAGCAGTGTAACCGAGGCTAGCGGGAGTTCTGACTACGAGCAGTTCTTC. The gene calls are TRBV2 and TRBJ2-1; TRBD2 matches 10 bases. The CDR3 runs 18 residues. J gave up 10 bases and V 4 bases, and 19 bases lay outside the gene matches. Germline V gene data show CDR1 as SNHLY and CDR2 as FYNNEI. Drawing the rest from reference TRBV2 and TRBJ2-1, the complete variable domain is EPEVTQTPSHQVTQMGQEVILRCVPISNHLYFYWYRQILGQKVEFLVSFYNNEISEKSEIFDDQFSVERPDGSNFTLKIRSTKLEDSAMYFCASSVTEASGSSDYEQFFGPGTRLTVL.

V and J are TRBV18 and TRBJ1-5, with 10 bases lining up with TRBD1. V gave up 3 bases and J gave up 3 bases; unmatched junction bases: 5. The CDR3 consists of 16 residues. Per the germline V gene, CDR1 is KGHSH and CDR2 is LQKENI. CDR3 sequence reads: CASSPRDRGLNQPQHF. Here the CDR3 DNA reads TGTGCCAGCTCACCCCGGGACAGGGGACTCAATCAGCCCCAGCATTTT.

This clonotype showed up just a few times. V is TRBV27 and J is TRBJ2-1, with D perhaps assigned TRBD1 or TRBD2 (5 bases each). CDR3 length: 16 amino acids. The ends were cut back, 6 bases at V and 1 base at J, with 16 bases in the middle. The germline V gene encodes CDR1 MNHEY and CDR2 SMNVEV (reference sequence). This CDR3 is CASRQAGTRSYNEQFF. CDR3 DNA sequence: TGTGCCAGCAGACAAGCCGGGACCAGATCCTACAATGAGCAGTTCTTC.

This clonotype was recorded at least ten times. The rearrangement joins TRBV20-1 to TRBJ2-1; 7 positions match TRBD1. Trimming removed 2 bases from V and 8 bases from J; junction bases left unmatched: 9. Germline lookup yields CDR1 DFQATT and CDR2 SNEGSKA (reference sequence). This CDR3 is 14 amino acids long. The CDR3 loop is CSARRTGGRYEQFF. The DNA for the CDR3 is TGCAGTGCTAGAAGGACAGGCGGAAGATATGAGCAGTTCTTC.

This clonotype was recorded many times. The V call is TRBV12-3 or TRBV12-4, the J call TRBJ2-3; 8 bases are a match to TRBD2. CDR3 size: 15 residues. The trim removed 3 bases at V and 3 bases at J, leaving 5 bases unmatched. The CDR3 nucleotides are TGTGCCAGCAGTTTCGGCGGGGGGAGGACAGATACGCAGTATTTT. It translates to CASSFGGGRTDTQYF.

This clonotype has ten or more counts. Here the CDR3 reads CASSPTGQGAHNSPLHF. The CDR3 DNA reads TGTGCCAGCAGTCCCACCGGACAGGGAGCCCATAATTCACCCCTCCACTTT. This chain connects TRBV28 to TRBJ1-6; TRBD1 agrees at 8 bases. After removal of 5 bases from V and 5 bases from J, the junction contained 11 bases not matched to a gene. This CDR3 contains 17 residues. CDR1 MDHEN and CDR2 SYDVKM come from the germline V gene.

This clonotype was seen many times. The chain has TRBV20-1 and TRBJ2-5, with D possibly called TRBD1 or TRBD2 (7 bases each). In germline, CDR1 is DFQATT, CDR2 SNEGSKA (reference sequence). The CDR3 spans 15 residues. V dropped 1 base and J dropped 7 bases, with 19 bases sitting between them. The CDR3 DNA is TGCAGTGCTAGAGGGGAGGGACAGCCAATTGGGACCCAGTACTTC. Its protein product is CSARGEGQPIGTQYF.

This clonotype has ten or more counts. The V gene is TRBV11-1, the J gene TRBJ2-7; 7 bases match TRBD2. V shed 6 bases, J shed 3 bases, and the junction held 8 bases outside the gene matches. In germline, CDR1 is SGHAT, CDR2 FQDESV (reference sequence). The CDR3 runs 14 residues. The CDR3 DNA sequence: TGTGCCAGCAGGCCCGCGGGGGAGCGCTACGAGCAGTACTTC. Protein: CASRPAGERYEQYF.

Ten or more counts support this clonotype. The chain uses TRBV20-1 and TRBJ2-1; a possible D gene is TRBD2 (5 bases). The CDR3 spans 14 residues. Germline CDR1 DFQATT, CDR2 SNEGSKA (reference sequence). With 0 bases removed from V and 4 bases from J, the gap between germline ends came to 10 bases. The CDR3 region is CSARELAAYNEQFF. The CDR3 DNA is TGCAGTGCTAGAGAGCTAGCCGCATACAATGAGCAGTTCTTC.

Ten or more counts support this clonotype. This chain's CDR3 is CASRRADTQYF. CDR3 nucleotide sequence: TGTGCCAGCCGACGAGCAGATACGCAGTATTTT. The V call is TRBV19, the J call TRBJ2-3; D gene ambiguous. There are 11 residues in the CDR3. Per the germline V gene, CDR1 is LNHDA and CDR2 is SQIVND (reference sequence). The ends were cut back, 9 bases at V and 4 bases at J, with 8 bases in the middle. The variable domain in full, completed from reference TRBV19 and TRBJ2-3, reads DGGITQSPKYLFRKEGQNVTLSCEQNLNHDAMYWYRQDPGQGLRLIYYSQIVNDFQKGDIAEGYSVSREKKESFPLTVTSAQKNPTAFYLCASRRADTQYFGPGTRLTVL.

The chain uses TRBV4-1 and TRBJ2-1, with 7 bases lining up with TRBD2. V dropped 2 bases and J dropped 2; count of bases not matched to a gene: 0. Germline V gene sequence: CDR1 MGHRA, CDR2 YSYEKL. This CDR3 has 14 amino acids. The CDR3 protein is CASSQTSAYNEQFF. The DNA for the CDR3 is TGCGCCAGCAGCCAAACTAGCGCCTACAATGAGCAGTTCTTC.

The CDR3 nucleotides are TGTGCCTGGACTCCGACAGGGAGGGGTTACGAGCAGTACTTC. The encoded protein is CAWTPTGRGYEQYF. The chain recombines TRBV30 with TRBJ2-7; D is tentatively TRBD1 or TRBD2 (7 bases each). The length of the CDR3 is 14 residues. Deletions cut 4 bases from V and 4 bases from J, with 17 bases between. The germline gives CDR1 GTSNPN, CDR2 SVGIG (reference sequence).

This clonotype has ten or more counts. V is TRBV6-5 and J is TRBJ2-1; weak D call: TRBD2 (5 bases). The germline V gene has CDR1 MNHEY and CDR2 SVGAGI. The CDR3 totals 16 residues. Trimming cost V 0 bases and J 2 bases, with 11 bases left between them. The CDR3 DNA follows: TGTGCCAGCAGTTACTCGGCGGGCCGGACCTACAATGAGCAGTTCTTC. Translating it yields CASSYSAGRTYNEQFF.

This clonotype was seen ten or more times. The V and J genes are TRBV12-3 or TRBV12-4 and TRBJ2-7; tentative D call: TRBD2 (6 bases). Trimming cost V 6 bases and J 1 base, with 16 bases left between them. This CDR3 is built from 15 residues. The CDR3 region is CASSPAGPGSYEQYF. As DNA, the CDR3 is TGTGCCAGCAGCCCCGCGGGGCCGGGATCCTACGAGCAGTACTTC.

The chain employs TRBV29-1 and TRBJ1-2; the match to TRBD1 covers 9 bases. CDR1 and CDR2 (germline): SQVTM, ANQGSEA. Losses at the gene ends were 5 bases for V and 4 bases for J; bases not matched to a gene: 5. The length of the CDR3 is 13 residues. The CDR3 sequence is CSVPGQGIYGYTF. Written as DNA, the CDR3 is TGCAGCGTTCCGGGACAGGGAATCTATGGCTACACCTTC. Full variable domain (outside the CDR3, taken from reference TRBV29-1 and TRBJ1-2): SAVISQKPSRDICQRGTSLTIQCQVDSQVTMMFWYRQQPGQSLTLIATANQGSEATYESGFVIDKFPISRPNLTFSTLTVSNMSPEDSSIYLCSVPGQGIYGYTFGSGTRLTVV.

This clonotype was seen ten or more times. This sequence joins TRBV2 and TRBJ2-2, with unresolved D. Looked up from germline, CDR1 is SNHLY and CDR2 is FYNNEI. This CDR3 has 14 residues. With 7 bases removed from V and 4 bases from J, the gap between germline ends came to 13 bases. The CDR3 DNA is TGTGCCAGCACCTCAGCAGGTTCCACCGGGGAGCTGTTTTTT. As protein: CASTSAGSTGELFF.

V is TRBV9 and J is TRBJ2-5; D is unresolved. Germline V gene data show CDR1 as SGDLS and CDR2 as YYNGEE. Deletions cut 1 base from V and 5 bases from J, with 9 bases between. The CDR3 spans 13 residues. The CDR3 spells CASSVPGHETQYF. CDR3 sequence (DNA): TGTGCCAGCAGCGTACCCGGTCATGAGACCCAGTACTTC.

This clonotype appeared a few times. The V and J genes are TRBV20-1 and TRBJ2-7; 9 bases are shared with TRBD1. Unmatched junction bases numbered 10, after V lost 5 bases and J lost 5 bases. Germline CDR1 and CDR2: DFQATT and SNEGSKA (reference sequence). The CDR3 has 14 amino acids. The CDR3 region is CSAFTGTGTNEQYF. CDR3 coding DNA: TGCAGTGCTTTTACCGGGACAGGGACCAACGAGCAGTACTTC.